Sequencing of this T cell receptor beta chain was carried out in a study of shared clonotypes between healthy human individuals. Clones were sequenced by immunoSEQ multiplex PCR, and TCRdb holds only the in-frame ones, with some missing. Here the sample spans roughly 2,000,000 clones, roughly 95% being singletons. The CDR3 consists of 15 residues. Germline V gene data show CDR1 as SGHRS and CDR2 as YFSETQ. The V end was cut by 2 bases, the J end by 2 bases, with 14 bases between. This clone was seen a single time. Positive CCR7 selection of CD45RO-negative cells yielded the naive CD8 cells, and terminally differentiated effector memory CD45RA+ cells were excluded.

This rearrangement joins TRBV5-1 to TRBJ2-7; D unclear. The sample was naive CD8+ T cells sorted from blood. This receptor was taken from a man aged 18-30 years in good health. The CDR3 DNA reads TGCGCCAGCAGCTTCACGCAGGAATCAACCTACGAGCAGTACTTC. Translation gives CASSFTQESTYEQYF.